This TCR beta chain was identified in a study of beta chain features in type 1 diabetes. In this sample, this clone turned up a few times. What it binds is not known. Sequencing targeted expressed TCRB transcripts, as all isolated RNA had been reverse transcribed. Assay: immunoSEQ multiplex PCR; the TCRdb copy retains only in-frame clones and omits some. The sample contains about 150,000 clones, about 10% of which appear only once. The germline gives CDR1 MGHDK, CDR2 SYGVNS. The CDR3 loop spans 12 amino acids. The V gene lost 9 bases and the J gene lost 2 bases, with 10 bases spanning the gap. Study results and limitations: A potential PCR bias toward shorter templates would be equal in patient and control samples. Patients with Type 1 diabetes showed moderately but significantly shorter TCRB CDR3s in all four CD4+ subsets. Whether HLA type influences TCRB rearrangement remained unresolved here.

Sequenced input: naive CD4+ T cells from blood. The chain couples TRBV25-1 to TRBJ1-1; D unresolved. The clonotype originates from a man aged 18 to 35 in good health. CDR3: CASGHSNTEAFF. The CDR3 bases are TGTGCCAGTGGCCACAGCAACACTGAAGCTTTCTTT.